Below, 9 T cell receptor beta chains from the same sample are listed, as sequenced in a study of vaccination effects on CD4 cells after COVID-19. This table comes from immunoSEQ multiplex PCR, and its TCRdb copy is limited to in-frame clones, with some not included. The repertoire holds about 59,000 clones, with roughly 80% as singletons. Before any sequencing was done, the ViraFEST assay used viral peptide pools to expand antigen-specific CD4+ T cells. Culture lasted approximately 10 days before CD4+ T cell isolation. Each participant was administered two doses of either the BNT162b2 or the mRNA-1273 vaccine. Their cognate antigens are unknown. The input for sequencing was CD4+ T cells from PBMCs cultured with HCoV-OC43 spike peptides, taken after COVID-19 vaccination. As for subset: HCoV-OC43 spike overlapping peptide pool stimulation. These TCRs come from a human donor who received a COVID-19 vaccine.

A single count supports this clone. The rearrangement uses TRBV18 and TRBJ2-5, with D unresolved. CDR1 and CDR2 from the germline V gene are KGHSH and LQKENI. V was clipped by 4 bases and J by 2 bases, with 8 bases between them. The length of the CDR3 is 13 residues. The CDR3 protein is CASSRGTQETQYF. The CDR3 DNA sequence: TGTGCCAGCTCACGGGGTACGCAAGAGACCCAGTACTTC. The entire variable domain, with the rest obtained from reference TRBV18 and TRBJ2-5, is as follows: NAGVMQNPRHLVRRRGQEARLRCSPMKGHSHVYWYRQLPEEGLKFMVYLQKENIIDESGMPKERFSAEFPKEGPSILRIQQVVRGDSAAYFCASSRGTQETQYFGPGTRLLVL.

CDR3 DNA: TGTGCCTGGACAGGGCTGTTAACTGGAAACACCATATATTTT. It translates to CAWTGLLTGNTIYF. J is TRBJ1-3 and V is TRBV30; weak D call: TRBD1 (5 bases). The CDR3 is made up of 14 amino acids. The V end lost 4 bases, the J end lost 2 bases, and 12 bases lay between the germline ends. CDR1 and CDR2 (germline): GTSNPN, SVGIG (reference sequence).

The chain joins TRBV2 to TRBJ2-3; D ambiguous. Germline lookup yields CDR1 SNHLY and CDR2 FYNNEI. V lost 5 bases and J lost 5, with 8 bases in between. The CDR3 loop spans 12 amino acids. CDR3 protein: CASSSTIDTQYF. The CDR3 DNA sequence: TGTGCCAGCAGTTCCACAATAGATACGCAGTATTTT.

The V and J genes are TRBV2 and TRBJ2-2; D gene uncertain. Trimming stripped 4 bases from V and 6 bases from J, with 6 bases between. The CDR3 has 12 residues. CDR1 SNHLY and CDR2 FYNNEI come from the germline V gene. The CDR3 loop is CASSVFSGELFF. CDR3 in DNA: TGTGCCAGCAGTGTTTTCTCCGGGGAGCTGTTTTTT.

This sequence joins TRBV30 and TRBJ1-4, with unresolved D. Trimming removed 0 bases from V and 7 bases from J, with 18 bases in between. This CDR3 is built from 16 residues. Per germline, CDR1 GTSNPN and CDR2 SVGIG (reference sequence). CDR3 protein: CAWSVSRQGRGEKLFF. The CDR3 DNA follows: TGTGCCTGGAGTGTATCTCGCCAAGGTCGTGGTGAAAAACTGTTTTTT. The entire variable domain, with the rest obtained from reference TRBV30 and TRBJ1-4, is as follows: SQTIHQWPATLVQPVGSPLSLECTVEGTSNPNLYWYRQAAGRGLQLLFYSVGIGQISSEVPQNLSASRPQDRQFILSSKKLLLSDSGFYLCAWSVSRQGRGEKLFFGSGTQLSVL.

The V call is TRBV6-6, the J call TRBJ1-5, with D hard to call. The CDR3 loop spans 14 amino acids. V was pared by 6 bases and J by 5 bases, with 14 bases between. In germline, CDR1 is MNHNY, CDR2 SVGAGI (reference sequence). DNA for the CDR3: TGTGCCAGCAGCCTAGGACGGTCCGATCAGCCCCAGCATTTT. This gives the protein CASSLGRSDQPQHF.

This clone was counted between two and nine times. The rearrangement joins TRBV15 to TRBJ2-1; D uncertain. The length of the CDR3 is 15 residues. Trimming removed 5 bases from V and 4 bases from J, with 15 bases in between. Germline CDR1 LNHNV, CDR2 YYDKDF (reference sequence). CDR3 in DNA: TGTGCCACCAGCCCGCGCACATCCCAGTACAATGAGCAGTTCTTC. It translates to CATSPRTSQYNEQFF.

V gene TRBV30 combines with J gene TRBJ1-6, with unresolved D. Trimming took 2 bases from V and 3 from J, leaving 11 bases between them. The CDR3 is 15 residues long. Per the germline V gene, CDR1 is GTSNPN and CDR2 is SVGIG (reference sequence). Here the CDR3 reads CAWSLKGIYNSPLHF. As DNA, the CDR3 is TGTGCCTGGAGTTTAAAGGGTATCTATAATTCACCCCTCCACTTT.

This chain uses TRBV9 with TRBJ2-1; D not certain. V lost 3 bases and J 0 bases, leaving 7 bases between the germline ends. The CDR3 loop spans 14 amino acids. Germline V gene sequence: CDR1 SGDLS, CDR2 YYNGEE. The CDR3, as DNA: TGTGCCAGCAGCGGGATGAGCTCCTACAATGAGCAGTTCTTC. Its translation: CASSGMSSYNEQFF.